This T cell receptor beta chain was identified in a study of T-cell memory formation after mild COVID-19. Study-level points and caveats: Contracting CD8+ clones were enriched in EMRA, CD4+ mainly in CM and EM. The authors left the SARS-CoV-2 specificity of second-wave clones peaking on day 37 unconfirmed. Researchers found some responding clones in pre-infection memory, a sign that cross-reactive memory joined.

TCRdb recomputed calls from the 5' RACE reads with MiXCR, one row per CDR3 protein. Here the sample spans tens of thousands of distinct CDR3 sequences, about 15% being singletons. About this clonotype: What it binds is unknown.

V lost 5 bases and J 6 bases, leaving 15 bases between the germline ends. The CDR3 contains 14 residues. This clonotype was obtained from a man aged 18 to 30 who had mild COVID-19 (a few samples of this study predate the infection). Cell type and time point are not known. The chain employs TRBV12-3 or TRBV12-4 and TRBJ2-3; D is unclear. The sequenced sample was PBMCs or a T cell subset sorted from them (not recorded which). The CDR3 sequence is CASSPQNRMDTQYF. The CDR3 DNA follows: TGTGCCAGCAGTCCCCAGAATAGAATGGATACGCAGTATTTT.